The T cell receptor beta chain under discussion was sequenced for a study of blood T cells in healthy people across ages. V gave up 6 bases and J gave up 4 bases, with 12 bases separating them. Germline V gene data show CDR1 as SGHTA and CDR2 as FQGTGA. The CDR3 length is 13 residues. This clonotype has a handful of counts. Then a second PCR, running roughly 7 to 11 cycles, was carried out with a sample-barcoded 5' primer and a J-beta primer mix. A template-switch adaptor containing 12 random nucleotides labeled each cDNA molecule. At least 2.5 million CDR3-containing paired-end reads were obtained per sample. TCRdb reprocessed the 5' RACE reads with MiXCR, giving one entry per CDR3 protein. The sample yields about 1.5 million distinct CDR3 sequences, less than 45% seen once. The study drew donors from healthy Caucasian individuals in Russia aged roughly 6 to 90.

The clonotype originates from a woman younger than 35 in good health. Sequencing input: blood. This sequence joins TRBV7-3 and TRBJ1-1; TRBD1 might be the D (6 bases). The CDR3 sequence is CASSYGQTTEAFF. DNA of the CDR3: TGTGCCAGCAGTTACGGACAGACCACTGAAGCTTTCTTT. The variable domain in full, completed from reference TRBV7-3 and TRBJ1-1, reads GAGVSQTPSNKVTEKGKYVELRCDPISGHTALYWYRQSLGQGPEFLIYFQGTGAADDSGLPNDRFFAVRPEGSVSTLKIQRTERGDSAVYLCASSYGQTTEAFFGQGTRLTVV.